This TCR beta chain was recorded in a study of T cell repertoires in cytomegalovirus infection. As concerns this clonotype: Antigen specificity is unknown.

TCRdb reprocessed the reads via MiXCR and lists one record per CDR3 protein. The data show roughly 49,000 distinct CDR3 sequences, about 20% seen once. This CDR3 region has 14 residues. V was clipped by 2 bases and J by 4 bases; unmatched bases: 1. Germline assignment: CDR1 MGHRA and CDR2 YSYEKL. The rearrangement joins TRBV4-1 to TRBJ2-1, with 8 bases fitting TRBD1. This material consisted of CD8+ T cells from cultured PBMCs, taken from culture after CMV antigen stimulation. The receptor comes from a human donor in good health (CMV status not recorded). Some clones in this sample may be carry-over from other donors' samples. CDR3 sequence: CASSQRQGYNEQFF. The DNA of the CDR3 is TGCGCCAGCAGCCAACGACAGGGGTACAATGAGCAGTTCTTC.